This T cell receptor (beta chain) appears in the sequencing data of a study of type 1 regulatory T cells. Study overall: T-allo10 is a Tr1-enriched, alloantigen-specific CD4 T cell product made in vitro.

This clonotype was observed a handful of times. Its antigen is undetermined. The V segment lost 3 bases and the J segment 1 base; nucleotides outside the gene matches: 7. The germline gives CDR1 KGHDR, CDR2 SFDVKD. The CDR3 length is 17 residues. TCRdb processed the reads anew with MiXCR; each CDR3 protein has one entry. The sample yields around 23,000 distinct CDR3 sequences, about 45% seen once. V is TRBV24-1 and J is TRBJ2-2, with 7 bases that match TRBD1. Sequenced input: cultured T cells, either the whole culture or a sorted T cell fraction (not recorded which). The source is a human donor in good health. The CDR3 here is CATSDAIGTVNTGELFF. CDR3 nucleotide sequence: TGTGCCACCAGTGATGCTATCGGGACAGTGAACACCGGGGAGCTGTTTTTT.